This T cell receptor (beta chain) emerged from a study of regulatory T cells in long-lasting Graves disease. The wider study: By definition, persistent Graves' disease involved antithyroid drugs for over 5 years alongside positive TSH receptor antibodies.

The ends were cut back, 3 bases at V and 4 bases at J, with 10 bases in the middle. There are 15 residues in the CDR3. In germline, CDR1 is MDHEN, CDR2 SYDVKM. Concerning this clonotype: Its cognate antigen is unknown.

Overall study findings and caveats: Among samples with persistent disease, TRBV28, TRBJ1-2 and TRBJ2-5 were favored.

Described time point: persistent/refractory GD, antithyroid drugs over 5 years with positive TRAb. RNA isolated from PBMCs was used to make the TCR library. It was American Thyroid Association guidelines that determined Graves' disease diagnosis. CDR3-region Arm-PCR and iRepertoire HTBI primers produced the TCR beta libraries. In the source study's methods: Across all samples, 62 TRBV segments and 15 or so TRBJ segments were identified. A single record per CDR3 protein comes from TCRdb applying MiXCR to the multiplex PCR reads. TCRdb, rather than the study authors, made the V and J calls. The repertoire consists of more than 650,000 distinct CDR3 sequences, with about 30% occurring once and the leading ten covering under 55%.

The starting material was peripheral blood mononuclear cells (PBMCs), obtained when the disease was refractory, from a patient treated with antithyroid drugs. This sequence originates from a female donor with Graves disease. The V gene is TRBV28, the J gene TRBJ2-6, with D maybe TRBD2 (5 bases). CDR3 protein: CASSFSGYGANVLTF. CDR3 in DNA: TGTGCCAGCAGTTTCTCGGGGTACGGGGCCAACGTCCTGACTTTC.